This note documents a single TCR beta chain sequence. The time point was: pre-treatment sample, taken before nivolumab and TIL therapy. The tumor samples were excised metastases, mostly pleural nodules or supraclavicular lymph nodes. The sample is drawn from a study of TIL therapy for anti-PD-1-resistant metastatic lung cancer. The immunoSEQ assay was v3. Libraries were sequenced to 2 million to 2.5 million read pairs (survey) or roughly 5-6 million (deep). Libraries were prepared by immunoSEQ multiplex PCR; TCRdb keeps only in-frame clonotypes and omits some of them. The table lists about 12,000 clones, 58% of them singletons. The CDR3 totals 14 residues. Germline V gene sequence: CDR1 SNHLY, CDR2 FYNNEI. The V and J ends lost 8 bases and 8 bases respectively, with 20 bases between them.

The chain has TRBV2 and TRBJ2-3; TRBD1 might be the D (6 bases). The specimen was tumor tissue, collected at baseline. The TCR sequence derives from a person between 25 and 79 years old with non-small cell lung cancer. The CDR3 loop reads CASRHLRDTGTQYF. The CDR3 DNA sequence: TGTGCCAGCCGCCACCTCCGGGACACGGGTACGCAGTATTTT.